These 24 T cell receptor beta chains were sequenced from one sample in a study of beta chain features in type 1 diabetes. The authors reverse transcribed all of the isolated RNA, so sequencing captured expressed TCRB transcripts. Generated by immunoSEQ multiplex PCR, the TCRdb table keeps only in-frame clones and is missing some. The sample has approximately 270,000 clones; around an eighth are singletons. The antigens these receptors bind are not known. Regarding the study as a whole: Among all four CD4+ subsets, Type 1 diabetes patients had TCRB CDR3s that were moderately but significantly shorter.

Sequencing used naive CD4+ T cells from blood. The receptors shown here come from a man aged 25-45 years with type 1 diabetes.

V usage is TRBV4-1 and J usage is TRBJ2-5; D is uncertain. The germline gives CDR1 MGHRA, CDR2 YSYEKL. Trimming shortened V by 4 bases and J by 7 bases, and 13 bases separated the two germline ends. The CDR3 covers 13 residues. CDR3 region: CASSPSPRRTQYF. The CDR3 nucleotides read TGCGCCAGCAGCCCGTCCCCCCGGAGGACCCAGTACTTC.

The chain combines TRBV5-4 with TRBJ2-3; 14 nucleotides agree with TRBD2. After removal of 4 bases from V and 3 bases from J, the junction contained 7 bases not matched to a gene. The germline V gene encodes CDR1 SGHNT and CDR2 YYREEE (reference sequence). This CDR3 is built from 17 residues. CDR3 coding DNA: TGTGCCAGCAGCACCCGACTAGCGGGAGGGCGGACAGATACGCAGTATTTT. This translates into CASSTRLAGGRTDTQYF.

This clone was counted between two and nine times. This chain joins TRBV29-1 and TRBJ2-1; 8 nucleotides agree with TRBD1. This CDR3 contains 15 residues. After removal of 6 bases from V and 7 bases from J, the junction contained 14 bases not matched to a gene. The germline V gene has CDR1 SQVTM and CDR2 ANQGSEA. CDR3 sequence (DNA): TGCAGCGTACTGAGGACAGGGTCATTACAGAATGAGCAGTTCTTC. Its protein product is CSVLRTGSLQNEQFF.

The chain has TRBV5-1 and TRBJ1-2; TRBD1 matches 7 bases. V was clipped by 0 bases and J by 4 bases; unmatched bases: 0. CDR1 is SGHRS, CDR2 YFSETQ, per germline. CDR3 length: 13 amino acids. The CDR3 loop reads CASSLDRGYGYTF. The CDR3 nucleotides are TGCGCCAGCAGCTTGGACAGGGGCTATGGCTACACCTTC.

V usage is TRBV2 and J usage is TRBJ2-7; D is unclear. This CDR3 contains 11 residues. V was clipped by 5 bases and J by 6 bases, with 8 bases between them. Looked up from germline, CDR1 is SNHLY and CDR2 is FYNNEI. CDR3 nucleotides: TGTGCCAGCAGTCCACAATCCGAGCAGTACTTC. Its translation is CASSPQSEQYF.

This clone was detected a few times. The V gene is TRBV4-3, the J gene TRBJ2-5; D is possibly TRBD1 (5 bases). Germline-derived CDR1 and CDR2 are LGHNA and YSLEER. CDR3 size: 14 residues. Trimming took 0 bases from V and 7 from J, leaving 12 bases between them. The CDR3 DNA reads as TGCGCCAGCAGCCAAGAGACCACAGGCGGGACCCAGTACTTC. It specifies CASSQETTGGTQYF.

CDR3 residues: CASSSNDRSHEQYF. CDR3 nucleotides: TGCGCCAGCAGCTCCAACGACAGGTCCCACGAGCAGTACTTC. The chain employs TRBV5-1 and TRBJ2-7; a weak D match, TRBD1 (6 bases). Per germline, CDR1 SGHRS and CDR2 YFSETQ. The germline V and J ends were trimmed by 3 bases and 5 bases, with 15 bases remaining between them. The CDR3 loop spans 14 amino acids.

This clone was counted a few times. The chain links TRBV5-1 to TRBJ2-3, with D perhaps matching TRBD1 (6 bases). The germline V gene has CDR1 SGHRS and CDR2 YFSETQ. Trimming left V 7 bases short and J 4 bases short, with 13 bases between. This CDR3 comprises 13 residues. For the CDR3, the DNA is TGCGCCAGCGGTCTTGAGGGGGCAGATACGCAGTATTTT. It codes for CASGLEGADTQYF.

This clone was detected only a few times. V usage is TRBV7-2 and J usage is TRBJ1-1, with D uncertain. Germline V gene lookup returns CDR1 SGHTA and CDR2 FQGNSA. Trimming shortened V by 6 bases and J by 1 base, and 9 bases separated the two germline ends. The CDR3 covers 13 residues. CDR3 loop: CASSLLWNTEAFF. CDR3 bases: TGTGCCAGCAGTCTACTTTGGAACACTGAAGCTTTCTTT.

This clone was found a few times. The chain couples TRBV29-1 to TRBJ2-3, with D perhaps matching TRBD1 (5 bases). Trimming left V 5 bases short and J 4 bases short, with 10 bases between. CDR1 SQVTM and CDR2 ANQGSEA come from the germline V gene. This CDR3 is built from 12 residues. The CDR3 here is CSVSGRSDTQYF. The CDR3 bases are TGCAGCGTTTCAGGGCGGTCAGATACGCAGTATTTT.

The V and J genes are TRBV29-1 and TRBJ1-5; 9 nucleotides align to TRBD1. V gave up 6 bases and J gave up 7 bases; unmatched junction bases: 7. Germline V CDR1 and CDR2: SQVTM, ANQGSEA. CDR3 size: 13 residues. The CDR3 nucleotides read TGCAGCGTCAGGGACAGGGAAGGGCAGCCCCAGCATTTT. Translation: CSVRDREGQPQHF.

This clone was seen a handful of times. The genes are TRBV7-9 and TRBJ2-5; D is unclear. V was trimmed by 4 bases and J by 2 bases, leaving 11 bases between them. Germline CDR1 and CDR2: SEHNR and FQNEAQ (reference sequence). The CDR3 is 14 residues long. CDR3 nucleotide sequence: TGTGCCAGCAGCTCCCTCCGTCCGCAAGAGACCCAGTACTTC. This sequence encodes CASSSLRPQETQYF.

The chain employs TRBV28 and TRBJ2-5; 10 bases are a match to TRBD2. From germline, CDR1 is MDHEN and CDR2 SYDVKM. V shed 6 bases and J 5 bases; nucleotides not matched to a gene: 12. CDR3 length: 16 amino acids. The CDR3 loop is CASSPSGRAFLETQYF. The CDR3 bases are TGTGCCAGCAGCCCAAGCGGGAGGGCCTTTCTTGAGACCCAGTACTTC.

CDR3 coding DNA: TGTGCCAGCAGCCTCCTAGCGCCTGCGAACACCGGGGAGCTGTTTTTT. This gives the protein CASSLLAPANTGELFF. V usage is TRBV2 and J usage is TRBJ2-2; perhaps TRBD2 as D (6 bases). Germline V gene sequence: CDR1 SNHLY, CDR2 FYNNEI. Trimming cost V 6 bases and J 0 bases, with 14 bases left between them. This CDR3 contains 16 residues.

This clone turned up a few times. V is TRBV30 and J is TRBJ1-1; 7 nucleotides line up with TRBD1. The CDR3 has 12 amino acids. Trimming at V came to 2 bases and at J to 11 bases, leaving 8 bases not matched to a gene. The germline V gene has CDR1 GTSNPN and CDR2 SVGIG (reference sequence). The CDR3 spells CAWSRDSLRAFF. The CDR3 DNA sequence: TGTGCCTGGAGTCGGGACAGCCTCCGGGCTTTCTTT. The variable domain in full, with the rest retrieved from reference TRBV30 and TRBJ1-1, is SQTIHQWPATLVQPVGSPLSLECTVEGTSNPNLYWYRQAAGRGLQLLFYSVGIGQISSEVPQNLSASRPQDRQFILSSKKLLLSDSGFYLCAWSRDSLRAFFGQGTRLTVV.

The J gene is TRBJ2-7, the V gene TRBV7-9; maybe TRBD2 (5 bases). The CDR3 runs to 17 residues. CDR1 is SEHNR, CDR2 FQNEAQ, per germline (reference sequence). Trimming removed 2 bases at V and 5 bases at J, with 22 bases between. Written as DNA, the CDR3 is TGTGCCAGCAGCTTAACCCGGAAAAGGGAGCGATTCCACGAGCAGTACTTC. Translated, it gives CASSLTRKRERFHEQYF. The entire variable domain, with the rest obtained from reference TRBV7-9 and TRBJ2-7, is as follows: DTGVSQNPRHKITKRGQNVTFRCDPISEHNRLYWYRQTLGQGPEFLTYFQNEAQLEKSRLLSDRFSAERPKGSFSTLEIQRTEQGDSAMYLCASSLTRKRERFHEQYFGPGTRLTVT.

This clone was detected only a few times. The V call is TRBV28, the J call TRBJ2-5; the D is unclear. Germline V lookup: CDR1 MDHEN, CDR2 SYDVKM. This CDR3 region has 14 residues. V lost 7 bases, J lost 5 bases, and 17 bases lay in between. CDR3 residues: CASTLPGRPETQYF. In nucleotides, the CDR3 is TGTGCCAGCACACTCCCGGGTCGGCCGGAGACCCAGTACTTC.

This clone was counted a few times. V is TRBV28 and J is TRBJ2-7; 7 nucleotides line up with TRBD1. This CDR3 has 14 residues. Germline CDR1 and CDR2: MDHEN and SYDVKM. V lost 6 bases and J lost 0; bases outside the gene matches: 5. CDR3 bases: TGTGCCAGCAGAGGACAGGCGAGCTCCTACGAGCAGTACTTC. This translates into CASRGQASSYEQYF.

V gene TRBV18 combines with J gene TRBJ1-1, with TRBD1 identical over 8 bases. J was trimmed by 3 bases and V by 3 bases; bases with no gene match: 3. This CDR3 contains 14 residues. CDR1 and CDR2 from the germline V gene are KGHSH and LQKENI. CDR3 sequence: CASSPTGVDTEAFF. In DNA, the CDR3 is TGTGCCAGCTCACCGACAGGGGTAGACACTGAAGCTTTCTTT.

This clone was seen only a few times. The V and J genes are TRBV6-5 and TRBJ2-1; D is possibly TRBD2 (5 bases). The germline gives CDR1 MNHEY, CDR2 SVGAGI. Trimming left V 1 base short and J 4 bases short, with 8 bases between. The CDR3 has 14 residues. This chain's CDR3 is CASSYFREYNEQFF. CDR3 DNA sequence: TGTGCCAGCAGTTACTTTCGGGAATACAATGAGCAGTTCTTC.

In this sample, this clone turned up a few times. V is TRBV7-9 and J is TRBJ2-2, with 8 bases that match TRBD1. CDR3 length: 15 amino acids. Germline CDR1 reads SEHNR; CDR2 reads FQNEAQ (reference sequence). The junction had 5 bases not matched to a gene; V was cut back by 3 bases and J by 5 bases. In DNA form, the CDR3 reads TGTGCCAGCAGCTTTTCCGGGACAGGTACCGGGGAGCTGTTTTTT. Translation gives CASSFSGTGTGELFF.

This clone was detected only a few times. This sequence joins TRBV4-3 and TRBJ2-4, with TRBD2 identical over 8 bases. The CDR3 is made up of 21 amino acids. Germline V gene sequence: CDR1 LGHNA, CDR2 YSLEER. The V and J ends lost 0 bases and 0 bases, in that order; junction bases with no gene match: 16. CDR3 nucleotide sequence: TGCGCCAGCAGCCAAGAACCCAATTGGGGGCTAGCGGGCCTAGCCAAAAACATTCAGTACTTC. Residues: CASSQEPNWGLAGLAKNIQYF.

This clone has more than one count but fewer than ten. The rearrangement uses TRBV11-1 and TRBJ1-2; weak D call: TRBD1 (6 bases). Germline CDR1 and CDR2: SGHAT and FQDESV (reference sequence). The CDR3 spans 16 residues. Deletions cut 3 bases from V and 4 bases from J, with 18 bases between. The CDR3 nucleotides are TGTGCCAGCAGCTTGTTTACACGAGGGACATCCTATGGCTACACCTTC. This encodes CASSLFTRGTSYGYTF. The full variable domain, its missing parts supplied by reference TRBV11-1 and TRBJ1-2, is EAEVAQSPRYKITEKSQAVAFWCDPISGHATLYWYRQILGQGPELLVQFQDESVVDDSQLPKDRFSAERLKGVDSTLKIQPAELGDSAMYLCASSLFTRGTSYGYTFGSGTRLTVV.

This clone was counted between two and nine times. The chain couples TRBV25-1 to TRBJ1-2, with TRBD1 matching over 8 bases. CDR3 length: 16 residues. CDR1 MGHDK and CDR2 SYGVNS come from the germline V gene. J gave up 3 bases and V 2 bases, and 8 bases lay outside the gene matches. CDR3 DNA: TGTGCCAGCAGTGAACTGACAGGGGCGAAATACTATGGCTACACCTTC. Its protein product is CASSELTGAKYYGYTF.